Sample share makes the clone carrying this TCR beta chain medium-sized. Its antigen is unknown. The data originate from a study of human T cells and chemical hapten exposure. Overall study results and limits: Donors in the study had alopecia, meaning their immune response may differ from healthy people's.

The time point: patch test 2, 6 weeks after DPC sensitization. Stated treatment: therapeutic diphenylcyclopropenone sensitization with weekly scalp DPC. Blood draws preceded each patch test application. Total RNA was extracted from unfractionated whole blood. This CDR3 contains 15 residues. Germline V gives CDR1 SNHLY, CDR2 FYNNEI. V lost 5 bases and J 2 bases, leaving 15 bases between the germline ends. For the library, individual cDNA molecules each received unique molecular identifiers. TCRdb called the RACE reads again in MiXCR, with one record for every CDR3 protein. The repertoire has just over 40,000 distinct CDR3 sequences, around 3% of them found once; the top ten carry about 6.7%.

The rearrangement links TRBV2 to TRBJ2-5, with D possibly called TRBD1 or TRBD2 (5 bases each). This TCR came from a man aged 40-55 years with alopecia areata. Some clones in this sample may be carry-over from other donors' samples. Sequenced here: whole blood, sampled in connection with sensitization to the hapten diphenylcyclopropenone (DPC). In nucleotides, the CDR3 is TGTGCCAGCAGTCACCCCGGGACCGGACAAGAGACCCAGTACTTC. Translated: CASSHPGTGQETQYF.